The rows below give T cell receptor beta chains drawn from one sample of a study of control samples from healthy donors and cancer patients. The table came from immunoSEQ multiplex PCR; TCRdb's copy has only in-frame clones and leaves some out. The repertoire has 150,000 to 200,000 clones, 90% to 95% of them found once; the top ten carry more than 1.2%. Sequenced sample: blood. The receptor source for this set is a man aged 18 to 30 in good health. Both conserved end residues are part of each CDR3. D genes are given only for firm matches. Clone sizes are given selectively: once, few, many, or a class where the clone is expanded.

D gene	V gene	clone size	J gene	CDR3 DNA	CDR3 protein
TRBD1	TRBV7-8	NA	TRBJ2-3	TGTGCCAGCAGCTCAGACAGGGCTACAGATACGCAGTATTTT	CASSSDRATDTQYF
NA	TRBV20-1	NA	TRBJ1-4	TGCAGTGCTAGGACGAATGAAAAACTGTTTTTT	CSARTNEKLFF
TRBD1	TRBV5-6	NA	TRBJ2-7	TGTGCCAGCAGCTTCGCGGGACAGGGGTCCGAGCAGTACTTC	CASSFAGQGSEQYF
NA	TRBV10-3	NA	TRBJ1-4	TGTGCCATCAGTGAAGGGGGGGGTCGCGATGAAAAACTGTTTTTT	CAISEGGGRDEKLFF
TRBD1	TRBV29-1	NA	TRBJ1-2	TGCAGCGTCGGCTACAGGGGGGACTATGGCTACACCTTC	CSVGYRGDYGYTF
NA	TRBV7-3	NA	TRBJ1-1	TGTGCCAGCAGCCCTACTGGGGCCAGGGGACACTCAACTTTCTTT	CASSPTGARGHSTFF
TRBD2	TRBV5-1	NA	TRBJ2-1	TGCGCCAGCAGCTTAAGCGGGGGGGCTCAGAATGAGCAGTTCTTC	CASSLSGGAQNEQFF
NA	TRBV12-3/TRBV12-4	few	TRBJ2-2	TGTGCCAGCAGTTCAATGAACACCGGGGAGCTGTTTTTT	CASSSMNTGELFF
NA	TRBV5-1	NA	TRBJ1-4	TGCGCCAGCAGCTTGGACACTATAAATGAAAAACTGTTTTTT	CASSLDTINEKLFF
NA	TRBV18	NA	TRBJ1-6	TGTGCCAGCTCACCACCCACAGGGTTTGATAGTGCACCCCTCCACTTT	CASSPPTGFDSAPLHF
NA	TRBV6-5	NA	TRBJ2-7	TGTGCCAGCAGACCGACCCCCGCCACCGAGCAGTACTTC	CASRPTPATEQYF
TRBD1	TRBV20-1	NA	TRBJ1-4	TGCAGTGCTAGTCCTGTTGGCAGGGGGCGAACTAATGAAAAACTGTTTTTT	CSASPVGRGRTNEKLFF
NA	TRBV25-1	once	TRBJ1-4	TGTGCCAGCAGTGGGCTGGACAGAAATGAAAAACTGTTTTTT	CASSGLDRNEKLFF
TRBD2	TRBV15	NA	TRBJ2-3	TGTGCCACCAGCAGAGAGAGGGGGACTAGCGGGGGTAACACAGATACGCAGTATTTT	CATSRERGTSGGNTDTQYF
NA	TRBV4-1	NA	TRBJ2-2	TGCGCCAGCAGCCAAGATCCTACAGGGCCCACCGGGGAGCTGTTTTTT	CASSQDPTGPTGELFF
TRBD2	TRBV6-2/TRBV6-3	NA	TRBJ2-7	TGTGCCAGCAGTCCCCCAACCGGGACTAGCGGATCCTACGAGCAGTACTTC	CASSPPTGTSGSYEQYF
NA	TRBV2	NA	TRBJ2-3	TGTGCCAGCAAGGTGTCGTCAGATACGCAGTATTTT	CASKVSSDTQYF
NA	TRBV6-5	NA	TRBJ2-3	TGTGCCAGCAGGGGGTTGGGGGTGAGGGCAGATACGCAGTATTTT	CASRGLGVRADTQYF
NA	TRBV7-3	NA	TRBJ1-6	TGTGCCAGCAGCTTATTTAGGGATTCACCCCTCCACTTT	CASSLFRDSPLHF
NA	TRBV7-8	NA	TRBJ2-3	TGTGCCAGCAAACTCGGGACATCGGCAGATACGCAGTATTTT	CASKLGTSADTQYF
NA	TRBV3-1/TRBV3-2	NA	TRBJ1-2	TGTGCCAGCAGCCAGGCTTGGGGGGGAGGTGGCTACACCTTC	CASSQAWGGGGYTF
NA	TRBV4-1	NA	TRBJ2-6	TGCGCCAGCAGCCAAGAAGACTCTCAGGCCTCTGGGGCCAACGTCCTGACTTTC	CASSQEDSQASGANVLTF
NA	TRBV12-5	NA	TRBJ1-4	TGTGCTAGTGGTTTGAGGTATCCGACTAATGAAAAACTGTTTTTT	CASGLRYPTNEKLFF
NA	TRBV9	NA	TRBJ2-7	TGTGCCAGCAGCGTAGGTCTCTCCTACGAGCAGTACTTC	CASSVGLSYEQYF
TRBD1	TRBV30	NA	TRBJ2-7	TGTGCCTGGAGACTTCCCCACCGGGACAGGGAGATAGACGAGCAGTACTTC	CAWRLPHRDREIDEQYF
NA	TRBV12-3/TRBV12-4	NA	TRBJ1-1	TGTGCCAGCAGTCTACGCAGGGAAGAGTTGGCTTTCTTT	CASSLRREELAFF
NA	TRBV27	NA	TRBJ2-3	TGTGCCAGCAGTTTGGTGGGGAGCACAGATACGCAGTATTTT	CASSLVGSTDTQYF
NA	TRBV5-1	NA	TRBJ2-7	TGCGCCAGCAGCTTGGGGGTAGGGGATGGGTTTGAGCAGTACTTC	CASSLGVGDGFEQYF
TRBD2	TRBV9	once	TRBJ2-3	TGTGCCAGCAGCGGACGTAGCGGGGTTAACACAGATACGCAGTATTTT	CASSGRSGVNTDTQYF
NA	TRBV2	few	TRBJ2-4	TGTGCCAGCAAGGGTTCGCAGGGGCGGGTCATTCAGTACTTC	CASKGSQGRVIQYF
TRBD2	TRBV5-1	NA	TRBJ2-3	TGCGCCAGCAGCTTGGAGGTGCGGGGGGCCACAGATACGCAGTATTTT	CASSLEVRGATDTQYF
NA	TRBV24-1	NA	TRBJ2-2	TGTGCCACAAACAGGGCTAGCGGGGAGCTGTTTTTT	CATNRASGELFF
TRBD2	TRBV3-1/TRBV3-2	NA	TRBJ2-7	TGTGCCAGCAGCTCGCGGGGGGGCGGTAGGTACGAGCAGTACTTC	CASSSRGGGRYEQYF
TRBD1	TRBV4-1	NA	TRBJ2-7	TGCGCCAGCAGCCAAGACATAGACAGGGGGCTCGGGTCCTACGAGCAGTACTTC	CASSQDIDRGLGSYEQYF
NA	TRBV7-8	NA	TRBJ1-4	TGTGCCAGCAGCTCACAACAACTAGGCCCTAATGAACTGTTTTTT	CASSSQQLGPNELFF
NA	TRBV18	once	TRBJ1-2	TGTGCCAGCTCCTCCGGGCAGTCCCAAGATGGTGGCTACACCTTC	CASSSGQSQDGGYTF
TRBD1	TRBV28	NA	TRBJ2-7	TGTGCCAGCAGTGGACAGGGGATCTACGAGCAGTACTTC	CASSGQGIYEQYF
TRBD1	TRBV5-5	NA	TRBJ2-3	TGTGCCAGCAGCGGGACAGGGTTTAATACGCAGTATTTT	CASSGTGFNTQYF
NA	TRBV3-1/TRBV3-2	NA	TRBJ1-3	TGTGCCAGCAGCCAAGGATGGCTGGTTGGAAACACCATATATTTT	CASSQGWLVGNTIYF
NA	TRBV7-2	NA	TRBJ1-4	TGTGCCAGCAGCTTAGTAAAGGGTCCTAATGAAAAACTGTTTTTT	CASSLVKGPNEKLFF
TRBD1	TRBV6-1	NA	TRBJ2-7	TGTGCCAGCAGTGAAAGATGGGGACAGTGGACGGACGAGCAGTACTTC	CASSERWGQWTDEQYF
TRBD2	TRBV18	NA	TRBJ2-2	TGTGCCAGCTCACCACCGGGACTAGCGGGGGCGAACACCGGGGAGCTGTTTTTT	CASSPPGLAGANTGELFF
TRBD1	TRBV6-5	NA	TRBJ1-2	TGTGCCAGCAGCCTACTTACAGGGGACCTAAATGGCTACACCTTC	CASSLLTGDLNGYTF
NA	TRBV18	NA	TRBJ1-6	TGTGCCAGCTCTCAACGACCCGAATCGGATTCACCCCTCCACTTT	CASSQRPESDSPLHF
NA	TRBV4-1	NA	TRBJ2-7	TGCGCCAGCAGCCAACCGGGCAGGAGCAACTACGAGCAGTACTTC	CASSQPGRSNYEQYF
NA	TRBV6-1	once	TRBJ1-2	TGTGCCAGCAGTGAAGCCCAGGGAATAAACTATGGCTACACCTTC	CASSEAQGINYGYTF